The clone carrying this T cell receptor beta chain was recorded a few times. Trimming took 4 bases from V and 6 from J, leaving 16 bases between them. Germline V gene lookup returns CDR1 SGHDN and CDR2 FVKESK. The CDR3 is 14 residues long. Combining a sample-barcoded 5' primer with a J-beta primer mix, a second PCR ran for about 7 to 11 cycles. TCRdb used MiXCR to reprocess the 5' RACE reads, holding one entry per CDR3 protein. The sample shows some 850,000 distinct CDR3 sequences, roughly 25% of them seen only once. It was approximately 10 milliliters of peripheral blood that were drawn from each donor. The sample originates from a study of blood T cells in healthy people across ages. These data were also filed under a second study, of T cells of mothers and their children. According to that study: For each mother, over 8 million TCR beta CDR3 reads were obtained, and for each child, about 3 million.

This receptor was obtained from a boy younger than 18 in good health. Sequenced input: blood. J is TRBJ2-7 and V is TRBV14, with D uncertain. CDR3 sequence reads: CASSRPGPRTEQYF. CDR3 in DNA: TGTGCCAGCAGCCGACCCGGTCCTAGGACCGAGCAGTACTTC.